Sequencing of this T cell receptor (beta chain) was carried out in a study of T-cell reconstitution after alpha-beta-depleted transplantation in children. This CDR3 region has 14 residues. V shed 6 bases and J shed 4 bases, with 16 bases lying between them. Preparation of the TCRbeta library was carried out with unique molecular identifiers. Via MiXCR, TCRdb re-called the PCR reads, giving one row per CDR3 protein. The data hold over 300,000 distinct CDR3 sequences, with around a tenth observed a single time. The clonotype comes from a human donor who donated a stem cell graft to a child with acute lymphoblastic leukemia. V gene TRBV12-3 or TRBV12-4 combines with J gene TRBJ2-7, with D perhaps TRBD2 (6 bases). The sample was PBMCs from the stem cell graft donor, taken from the stem cell graft. CDR3 DNA: TGTGCCAGCAGGGCCCGGGGACTCTCTTACGAGCAGTACTTC. This sequence encodes CASRARGLSYEQYF.